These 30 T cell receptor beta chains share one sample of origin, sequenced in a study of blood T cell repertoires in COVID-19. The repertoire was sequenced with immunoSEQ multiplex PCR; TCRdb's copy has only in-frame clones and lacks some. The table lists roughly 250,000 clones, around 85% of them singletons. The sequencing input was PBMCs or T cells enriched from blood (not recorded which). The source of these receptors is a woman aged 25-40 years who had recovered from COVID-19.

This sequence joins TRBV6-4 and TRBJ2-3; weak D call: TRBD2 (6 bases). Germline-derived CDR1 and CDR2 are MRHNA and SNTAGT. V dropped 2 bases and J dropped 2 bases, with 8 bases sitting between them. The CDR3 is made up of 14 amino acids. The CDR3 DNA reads TGTGCCAGCAGTGACGGCGGGGACACAGATACGCAGTATTTT. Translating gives CASSDGGDTDTQYF.

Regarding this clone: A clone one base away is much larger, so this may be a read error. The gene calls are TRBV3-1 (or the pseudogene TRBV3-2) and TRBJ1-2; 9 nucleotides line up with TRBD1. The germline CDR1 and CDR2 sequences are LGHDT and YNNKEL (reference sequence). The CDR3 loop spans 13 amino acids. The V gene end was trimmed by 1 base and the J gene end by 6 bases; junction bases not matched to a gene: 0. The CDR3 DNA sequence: TGTGCCAGCAGCCAAGGGACAGGGGATGGCTACACCTTC. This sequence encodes CASSQGTGDGYTF.

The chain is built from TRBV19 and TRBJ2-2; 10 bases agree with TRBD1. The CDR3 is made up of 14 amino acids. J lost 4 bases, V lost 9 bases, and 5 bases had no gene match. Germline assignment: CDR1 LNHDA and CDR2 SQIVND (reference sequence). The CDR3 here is CASGTGVGTGELFF. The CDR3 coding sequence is TGTGCCAGCGGGACAGGGGTCGGCACCGGGGAGCTGTTTTTT.

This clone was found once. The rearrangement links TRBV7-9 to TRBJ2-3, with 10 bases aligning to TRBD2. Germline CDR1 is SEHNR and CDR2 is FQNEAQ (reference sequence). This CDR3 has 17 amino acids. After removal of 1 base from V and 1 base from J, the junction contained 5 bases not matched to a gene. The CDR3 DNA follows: TGTGCCAGCAGCTTAGGGTTAGCGGGGGGTCGCACAGATACGCAGTATTTT. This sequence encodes CASSLGLAGGRTDTQYF.

This CDR3 reads CSPRTGDEQYF. As DNA, the CDR3 is TGCAGTCCTCGGACCGGGGACGAGCAGTACTTC. The V call is TRBV20-1, the J call TRBJ2-7; the D gene is possibly TRBD2 (5 bases). This CDR3 has 11 amino acids. Looked up from germline, CDR1 is DFQATT and CDR2 is SNEGSKA (reference sequence). Trimming shortened V by 8 bases and J by 5 bases, and 13 bases separated the two germline ends.

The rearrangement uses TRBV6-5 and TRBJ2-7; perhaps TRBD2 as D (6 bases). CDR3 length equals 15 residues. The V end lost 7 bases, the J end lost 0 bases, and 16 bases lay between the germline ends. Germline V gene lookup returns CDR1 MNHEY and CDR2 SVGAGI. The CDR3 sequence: CASTFDLTSSYEQYF. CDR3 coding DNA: TGTGCCAGCACCTTCGACCTGACTAGCTCCTACGAGCAGTACTTC.

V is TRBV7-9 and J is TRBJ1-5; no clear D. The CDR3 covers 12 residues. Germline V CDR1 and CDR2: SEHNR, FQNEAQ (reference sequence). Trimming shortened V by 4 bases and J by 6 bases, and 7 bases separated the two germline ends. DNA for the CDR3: TGTGCCAGCAGCTATAACAGTCAGCCCCAGCATTTT. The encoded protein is CASSYNSQPQHF.

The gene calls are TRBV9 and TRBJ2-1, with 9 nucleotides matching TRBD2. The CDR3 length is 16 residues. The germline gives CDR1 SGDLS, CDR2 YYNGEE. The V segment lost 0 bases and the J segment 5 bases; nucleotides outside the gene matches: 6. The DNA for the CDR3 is TGTGCCAGCAGCGTAGAAGCTAGCGGGGCCCACAATGAGCAGTTCTTC. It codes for CASSVEASGAHNEQFF. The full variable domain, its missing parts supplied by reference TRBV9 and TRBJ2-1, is DSGVTQTPKHLITATGQRVTLRCSPRSGDLSVYWYQQSLDQGLQFLIQYYNGEERAKGNILERFSAQQFPDLHSELNLSSLELGDSALYFCASSVEASGAHNEQFFGPGTRLTVL.

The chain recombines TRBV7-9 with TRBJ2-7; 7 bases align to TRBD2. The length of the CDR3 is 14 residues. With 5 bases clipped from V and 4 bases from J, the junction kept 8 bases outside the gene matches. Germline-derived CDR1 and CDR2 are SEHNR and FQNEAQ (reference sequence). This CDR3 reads CASSHGGLRYEQYF. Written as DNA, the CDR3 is TGTGCCAGCAGCCACGGGGGGTTACGATACGAGCAGTACTTC.

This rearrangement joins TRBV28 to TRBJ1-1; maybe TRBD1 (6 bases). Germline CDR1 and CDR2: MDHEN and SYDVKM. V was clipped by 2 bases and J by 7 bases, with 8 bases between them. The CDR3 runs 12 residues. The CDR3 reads CASSLIRGEAFF. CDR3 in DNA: TGTGCCAGCAGTTTAATCAGGGGTGAAGCTTTCTTT.

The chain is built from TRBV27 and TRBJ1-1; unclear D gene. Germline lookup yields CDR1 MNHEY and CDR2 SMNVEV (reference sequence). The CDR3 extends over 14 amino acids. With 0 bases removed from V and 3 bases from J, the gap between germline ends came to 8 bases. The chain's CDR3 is CASSLSGVYTEAFF. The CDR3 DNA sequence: TGTGCCAGCAGTTTATCGGGCGTATACACTGAAGCTTTCTTT.

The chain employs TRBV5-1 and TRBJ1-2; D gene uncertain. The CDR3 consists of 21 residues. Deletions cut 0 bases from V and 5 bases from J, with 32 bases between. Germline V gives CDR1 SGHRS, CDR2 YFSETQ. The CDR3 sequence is CASSLDAAKVRLGARQYGYTF. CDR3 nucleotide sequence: TGCGCCAGCAGCTTGGATGCCGCTAAGGTTCGTCTGGGAGCCCGGCAGTATGGCTACACCTTC.

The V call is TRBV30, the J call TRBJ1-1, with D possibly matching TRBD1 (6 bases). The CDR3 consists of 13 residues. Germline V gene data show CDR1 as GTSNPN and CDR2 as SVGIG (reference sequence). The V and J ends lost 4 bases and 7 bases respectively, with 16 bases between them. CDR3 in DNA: TGTGCCTGGACAATCTTCCCGGACAGTGAAGCTTTCTTT. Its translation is CAWTIFPDSEAFF.

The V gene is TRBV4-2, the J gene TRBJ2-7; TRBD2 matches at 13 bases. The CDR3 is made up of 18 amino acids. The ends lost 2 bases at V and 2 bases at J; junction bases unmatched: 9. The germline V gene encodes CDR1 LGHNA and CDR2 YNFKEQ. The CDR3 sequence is CASSQSRSLAGGPYEQYF. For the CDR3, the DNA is TGTGCCAGCAGCCAAAGCCGGTCACTAGCGGGGGGGCCCTACGAGCAGTACTTC.

The CDR3 region is CASSPGPGTGNTEAFF. CDR3 sequence (DNA): TGTGCCAGCAGTCCCGGGCCGGGGACAGGGAACACTGAAGCTTTCTTT. The chain is built from TRBV28 and TRBJ1-1; 8 nucleotides match TRBD1. CDR3 length: 16 residues. J was trimmed by 1 base and V by 5 bases; bases with no gene match: 9. Germline CDR1 is MDHEN and CDR2 is SYDVKM. Using reference TRBV28 and TRBJ1-1 for the parts outside the CDR3, the full variable domain is DVKVTQSSRYLVKRTGEKVFLECVQDMDHENMFWYRQDPGLGLRLIYFSYDVKMKEKGDIPEGYSVSREKKERFSLILESASTNQTSMYLCASSPGPGTGNTEAFFGQGTRLTVV.

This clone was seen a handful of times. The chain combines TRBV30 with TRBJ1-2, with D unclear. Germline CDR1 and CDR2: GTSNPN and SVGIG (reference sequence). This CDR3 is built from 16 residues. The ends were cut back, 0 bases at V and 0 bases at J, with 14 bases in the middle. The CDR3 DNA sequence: TGTGCCTGGAGTGTGTCTTGGGCCGTAGCTAACTATGGCTACACCTTC. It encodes CAWSVSWAVANYGYTF.

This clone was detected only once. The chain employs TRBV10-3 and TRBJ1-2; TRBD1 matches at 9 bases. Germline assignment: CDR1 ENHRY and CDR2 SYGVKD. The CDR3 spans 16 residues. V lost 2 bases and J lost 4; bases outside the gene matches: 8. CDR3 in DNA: TGTGCCATCAGTGAGAGAGAAACAGGGGGCGCCTATGGCTACACCTTC. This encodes CAISERETGGAYGYTF.

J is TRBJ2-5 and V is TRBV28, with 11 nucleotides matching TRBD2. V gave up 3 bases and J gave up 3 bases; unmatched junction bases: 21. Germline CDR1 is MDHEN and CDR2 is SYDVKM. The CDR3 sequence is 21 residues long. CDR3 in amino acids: CASSFPGTSGSQFDVKETQYF. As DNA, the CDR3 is TGTGCCAGCAGTTTTCCCGGGACTAGCGGCTCTCAATTTGATGTGAAAGAGACCCAGTACTTC. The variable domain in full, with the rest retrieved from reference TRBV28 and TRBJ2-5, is DVKVTQSSRYLVKRTGEKVFLECVQDMDHENMFWYRQDPGLGLRLIYFSYDVKMKEKGDIPEGYSVSREKKERFSLILESASTNQTSMYLCASSFPGTSGSQFDVKETQYFGPGTRLLVL.

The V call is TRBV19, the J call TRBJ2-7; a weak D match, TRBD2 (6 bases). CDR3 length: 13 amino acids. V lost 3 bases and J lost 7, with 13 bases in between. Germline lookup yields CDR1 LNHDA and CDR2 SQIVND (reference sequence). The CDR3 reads CASSIRSSGEQYF. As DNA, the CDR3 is TGTGCCAGTAGTATTCGGTCCAGCGGGGAGCAGTACTTC.

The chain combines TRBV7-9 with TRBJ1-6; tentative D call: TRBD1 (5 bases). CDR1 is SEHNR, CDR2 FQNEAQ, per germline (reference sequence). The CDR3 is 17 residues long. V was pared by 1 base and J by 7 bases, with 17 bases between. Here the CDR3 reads CASSLGAGGTANSPLHF. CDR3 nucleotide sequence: TGTGCCAGCAGCTTAGGAGCTGGCGGGACGGCGAATTCACCCCTCCACTTT.

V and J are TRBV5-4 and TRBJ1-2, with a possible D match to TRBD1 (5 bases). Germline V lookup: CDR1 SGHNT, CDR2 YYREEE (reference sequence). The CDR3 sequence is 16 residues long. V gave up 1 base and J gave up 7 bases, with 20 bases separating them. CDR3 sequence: CASSLFREAGGSGYTF. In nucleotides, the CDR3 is TGTGCCAGCAGCTTGTTCAGGGAAGCCGGCGGGAGTGGCTACACCTTC.

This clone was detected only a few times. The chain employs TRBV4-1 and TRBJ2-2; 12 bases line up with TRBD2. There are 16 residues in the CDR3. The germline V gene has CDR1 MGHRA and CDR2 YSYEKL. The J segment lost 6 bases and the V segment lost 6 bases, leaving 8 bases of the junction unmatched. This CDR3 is CASRSPGTSGPGELFF. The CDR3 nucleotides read TGCGCCAGCAGGAGCCCAGGGACTAGCGGGCCCGGGGAGCTGTTTTTT.

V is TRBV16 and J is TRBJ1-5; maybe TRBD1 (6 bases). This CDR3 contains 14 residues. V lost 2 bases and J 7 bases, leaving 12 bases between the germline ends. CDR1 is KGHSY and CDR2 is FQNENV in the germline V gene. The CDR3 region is CASSQGTGRQPQHF. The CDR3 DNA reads TGTGCCAGCAGCCAAGGAACAGGGCGACAGCCCCAGCATTTT.

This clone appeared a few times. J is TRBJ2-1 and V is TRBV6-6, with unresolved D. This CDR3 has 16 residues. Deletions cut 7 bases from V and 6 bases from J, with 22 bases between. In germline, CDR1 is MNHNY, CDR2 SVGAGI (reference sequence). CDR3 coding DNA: TGTGCCAGCATCCCGTCCCGGCCTCTTGGCGGCAATGAGCAGTTCTTC. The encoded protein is CASIPSRPLGGNEQFF.

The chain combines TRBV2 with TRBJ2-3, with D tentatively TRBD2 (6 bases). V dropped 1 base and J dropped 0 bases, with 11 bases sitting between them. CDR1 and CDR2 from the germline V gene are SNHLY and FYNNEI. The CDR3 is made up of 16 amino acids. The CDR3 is CASSEGLVTSTDTQYF. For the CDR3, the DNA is TGTGCCAGCAGTGAAGGACTAGTCACTAGCACAGATACGCAGTATTTT.

CDR3 coding DNA: TGTGCCAGCAGCTTAGATGTCCAGCAAGAGACCCAGTACTTC. Translated: CASSLDVQQETQYF. The rearrangement joins TRBV7-9 to TRBJ2-5; D is unresolved. There are 14 residues in the CDR3. V was cut by 1 base and J by 2 bases, with 8 bases left in between. Germline V gives CDR1 SEHNR, CDR2 FQNEAQ (reference sequence).

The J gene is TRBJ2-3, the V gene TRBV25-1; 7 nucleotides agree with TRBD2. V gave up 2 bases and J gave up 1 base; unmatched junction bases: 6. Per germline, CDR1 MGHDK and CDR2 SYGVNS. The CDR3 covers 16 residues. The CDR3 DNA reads TGTGCCAGCAGTGAAACAGCCCGGGAGGGCACAGATACGCAGTATTTT. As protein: CASSETAREGTDTQYF.

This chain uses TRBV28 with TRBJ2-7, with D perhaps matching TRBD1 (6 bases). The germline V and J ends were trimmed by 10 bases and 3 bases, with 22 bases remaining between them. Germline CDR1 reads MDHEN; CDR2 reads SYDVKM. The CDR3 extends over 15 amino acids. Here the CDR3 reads CATDTLRDTNYEQYF. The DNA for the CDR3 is TGTGCCACCGACACCCTTCGGGACACCAACTACGAGCAGTACTTC.

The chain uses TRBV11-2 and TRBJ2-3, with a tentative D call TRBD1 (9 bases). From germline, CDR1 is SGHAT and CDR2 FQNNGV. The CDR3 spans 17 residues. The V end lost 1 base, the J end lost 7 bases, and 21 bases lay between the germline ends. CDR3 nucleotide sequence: TGTGCCAGCAGCTTAGTGGGTAGCGGGACAGGGCTCTATACGCAGTATTTT. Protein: CASSLVGSGTGLYTQYF.

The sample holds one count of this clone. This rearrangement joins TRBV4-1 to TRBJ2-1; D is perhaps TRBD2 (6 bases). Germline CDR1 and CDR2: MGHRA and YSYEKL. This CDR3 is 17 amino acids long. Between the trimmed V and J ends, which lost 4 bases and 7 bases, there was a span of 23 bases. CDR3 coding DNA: TGCGCCAGCAGCCCCTCAGACGACGCGGGAATGAGGAATGAGCAGTTCTTC. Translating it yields CASSPSDDAGMRNEQFF.